This T cell receptor beta chain derives from a study of T cell responses to AZD1222 COVID-19 vaccine. The study, taken as a whole, reports: Donor demographics were predominantly white British with a female majority; clonal diversity may be underestimated.

CDR1 is MRHNA and CDR2 is SNTAGT in the germline V gene. Between the trimmed V and J ends, which lost 2 bases and 3 bases, there was a span of 4 bases. The CDR3 length is 13 residues. The assay was immunoSEQ multiplex PCR, and TCRdb's table has in-frame clones only and misses some. The sample lists approximately 180,000 clones; around nine tenths were seen once. This clone turned up a few times. Its antigen remains unidentified. V and J are TRBV6-4 and TRBJ2-2; D is uncertain. The sequence derives from an adult in good health. The sequences come from peripheral blood, collected on day 0 of AZD1222 vaccination. The CDR3 here is CASSDRDTGELFF. CDR3 in DNA: TGTGCCAGCAGTGACAGGGACACCGGGGAGCTGTTTTTT.